This entry concerns a single TCR beta chain. This entry comes from a study of blood T cell repertoires in COVID-19. About the study: Sites in the United States, Italy and Spain provided acute and convalescent COVID-19 samples. PBMCs, B-cell-depleted T cells, or T cells were the source of the cDNA or gDNA that made up the material.

The germline CDR1 and CDR2 sequences are SEHNR and FQNEAQ (reference sequence). This CDR3 has 13 amino acids. V was pared by 4 bases and J by 2 bases, with 9 bases between. In the authors' workflow: Reference gene primer amplification yielded estimated nucleated cell counts. Clones were read by immunoSEQ multiplex PCR, and TCRdb kept only the in-frame ones, dropping some. V and J calls and clone size are those listed in that table; D and trimming were worked out from the DNA. The table includes approximately 110,000 clones, around nine tenths detected once. This TCR was recovered from a middle-aged man with acute or convalescent COVID-19. Input material: peripheral blood. This chain links TRBV7-9 with TRBJ2-7; D is unclear. CDR3 amino acids: CASSSGGPYEQYF. The DNA for the CDR3 is TGTGCCAGCAGCTCCGGTGGTCCCTACGAGCAGTACTTC.